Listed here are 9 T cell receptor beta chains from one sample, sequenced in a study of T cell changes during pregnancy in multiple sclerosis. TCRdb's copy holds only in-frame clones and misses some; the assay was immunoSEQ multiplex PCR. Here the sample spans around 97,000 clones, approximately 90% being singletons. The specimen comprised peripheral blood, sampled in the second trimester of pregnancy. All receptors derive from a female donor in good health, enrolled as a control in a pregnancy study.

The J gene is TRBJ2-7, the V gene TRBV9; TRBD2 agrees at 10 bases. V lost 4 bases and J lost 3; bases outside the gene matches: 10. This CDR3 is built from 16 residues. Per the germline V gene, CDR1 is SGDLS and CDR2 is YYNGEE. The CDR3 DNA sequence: TGTGCCAGCAGCCCTTCGGTGGAGCGGGGGGGCTACGAGCAGTACTTC. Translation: CASSPSVERGGYEQYF.

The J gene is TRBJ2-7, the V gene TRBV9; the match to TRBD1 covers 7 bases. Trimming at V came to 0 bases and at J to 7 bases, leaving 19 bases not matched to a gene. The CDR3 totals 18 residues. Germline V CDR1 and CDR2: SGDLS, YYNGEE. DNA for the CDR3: TGTGCCAGCAGCGTAGAACCCGAACAGGGGCCGCTCCGAGGGGAGCAGTACTTC. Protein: CASSVEPEQGPLRGEQYF.

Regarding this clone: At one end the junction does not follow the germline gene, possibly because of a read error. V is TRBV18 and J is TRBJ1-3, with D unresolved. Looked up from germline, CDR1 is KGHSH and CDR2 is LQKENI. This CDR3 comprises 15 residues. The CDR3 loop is CASSPREISGTTIYF. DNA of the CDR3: TGTGCCAGCTCACCACGAGAGATTAGCGGAACCACCATATATTTT.

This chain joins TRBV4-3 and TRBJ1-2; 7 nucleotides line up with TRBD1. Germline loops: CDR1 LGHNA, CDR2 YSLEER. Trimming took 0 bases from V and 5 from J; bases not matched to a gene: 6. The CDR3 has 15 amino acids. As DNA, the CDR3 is TGCGCCAGCAGCCAAGATGCCGGGACAGATTATGGCTACACCTTC. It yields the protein CASSQDAGTDYGYTF.

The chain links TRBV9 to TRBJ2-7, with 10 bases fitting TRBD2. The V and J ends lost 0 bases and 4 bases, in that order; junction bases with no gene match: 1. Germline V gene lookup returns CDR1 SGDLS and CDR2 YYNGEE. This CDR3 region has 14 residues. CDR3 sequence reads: CASSVASGSYEQYF. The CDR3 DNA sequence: TGTGCCAGCAGCGTAGCTAGCGGGAGTTACGAGCAGTACTTC.

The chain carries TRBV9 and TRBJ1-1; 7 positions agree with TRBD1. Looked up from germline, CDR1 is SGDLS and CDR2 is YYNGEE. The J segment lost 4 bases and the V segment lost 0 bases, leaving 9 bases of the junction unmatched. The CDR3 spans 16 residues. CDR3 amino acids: CASSVVFDRASTEAFF. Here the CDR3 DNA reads TGTGCCAGCAGCGTAGTGTTTGACAGGGCGAGCACTGAAGCTTTCTTT.

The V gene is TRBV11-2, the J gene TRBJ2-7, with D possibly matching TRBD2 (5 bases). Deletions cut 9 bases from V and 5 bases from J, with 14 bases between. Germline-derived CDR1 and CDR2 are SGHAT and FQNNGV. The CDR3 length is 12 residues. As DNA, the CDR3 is TGTGCCAGTGGGAGAGGTCAGGACGAGCAGTACTTC. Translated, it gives CASGRGQDEQYF.

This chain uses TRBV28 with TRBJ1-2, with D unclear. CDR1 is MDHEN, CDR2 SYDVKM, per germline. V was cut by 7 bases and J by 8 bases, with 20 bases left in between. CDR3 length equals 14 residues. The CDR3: CASTTAGEPKGYTF. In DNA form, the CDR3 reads TGTGCCAGCACCACCGCGGGTGAGCCGAAAGGCTACACCTTC.

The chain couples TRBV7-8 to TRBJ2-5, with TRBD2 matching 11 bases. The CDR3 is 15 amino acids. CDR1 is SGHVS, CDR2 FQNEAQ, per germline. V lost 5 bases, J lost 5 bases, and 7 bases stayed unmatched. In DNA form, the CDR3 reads TGTGCCAGCAGCCACGGGACTAGCGGAACGGAGACCCAGTACTTC. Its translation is CASSHGTSGTETQYF.